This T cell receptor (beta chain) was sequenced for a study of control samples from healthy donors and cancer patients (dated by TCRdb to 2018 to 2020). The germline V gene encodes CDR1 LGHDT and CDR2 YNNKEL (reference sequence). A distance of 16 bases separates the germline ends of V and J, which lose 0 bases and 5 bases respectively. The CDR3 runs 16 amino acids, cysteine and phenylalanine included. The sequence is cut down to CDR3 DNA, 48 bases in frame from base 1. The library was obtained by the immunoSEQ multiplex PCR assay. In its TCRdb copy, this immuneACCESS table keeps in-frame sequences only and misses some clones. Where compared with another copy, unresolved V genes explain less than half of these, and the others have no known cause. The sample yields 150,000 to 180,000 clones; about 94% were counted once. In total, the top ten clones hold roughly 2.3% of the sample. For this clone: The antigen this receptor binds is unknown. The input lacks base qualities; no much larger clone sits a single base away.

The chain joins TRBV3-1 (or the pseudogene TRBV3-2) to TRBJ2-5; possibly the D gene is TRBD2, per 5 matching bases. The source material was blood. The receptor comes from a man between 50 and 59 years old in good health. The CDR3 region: CASSQEMLAGRETQYF. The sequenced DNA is TGTGCCAGCAGCCAAGAAATGCTAGCCGGCCGGGAGACCCAGTACTTC.